Each of the 11 T cell receptor beta chains below was sequenced from the same sample in a study of OX40 agonist ivuxolimab in advanced cancers. Sequencing used immunoSEQ multiplex PCR; TCRdb keeps in-frame clones, though not all of them. The data show tens of thousands of clones, 85% to 95% seen once. The specimen was CD4+ or CD8+ T cells sorted from blood, collected in a trial of the OX40 agonist ivuxolimab. The receptor set was obtained from an adult with an advanced solid tumor such as melanoma, head and neck, liver or kidney cancer.

The chain couples TRBV6-1 to TRBJ2-5; D is unresolved. CDR1 is MNHNS and CDR2 is SASEGT in the germline V gene. V lost 4 bases, J lost 2 bases, and 11 bases lay in between. The CDR3 totals 14 residues. CDR3 in amino acids: CASSGGIIQETQYF. In nucleotides, the CDR3 is TGTGCCAGCAGTGGAGGAATTATACAAGAGACCCAGTACTTC.

This chain uses TRBV7-6 with TRBJ2-1, with TRBD1 as a possible D gene (6 bases). Deletions cut 2 bases from V and 9 bases from J, with 11 bases between. The germline V gene has CDR1 SGHVS and CDR2 FNYEAQ. The CDR3 has 13 residues. CDR3 sequence (DNA): TGTGCCAGCAGCTTAATTCCACAGGGTGAGCAGTTCTTC. Encoded protein: CASSLIPQGEQFF.

The CDR3 region is CASSIEAGPQYF. CDR3 nucleotide sequence: TGTGCCAGCAGCATAGAGGCGGGTCCGCAGTATTTT. V is TRBV7-9 and J is TRBJ2-3; tentative D call: TRBD2 (5 bases). Trimming shortened V by 5 bases and J by 10 bases, and 13 bases separated the two germline ends. CDR3 length: 12 residues. In germline, CDR1 is SEHNR, CDR2 FQNEAQ (reference sequence).

This clone was recorded only once. This rearrangement joins TRBV30 to TRBJ2-7, with D perhaps TRBD2 (6 bases). Trimming left V 2 bases short and J 1 base short, with 21 bases between. CDR3 length: 17 amino acids. Germline CDR1 GTSNPN, CDR2 SVGIG (reference sequence). CDR3 in DNA: TGTGCCTGGAGTTTAACTCTTAGGGGAGGAGTGTCCTACGAGCAGTACTTC. This codes for CAWSLTLRGGVSYEQYF.

The CDR3 sequence: CASLLDRRNQPQHF. The CDR3 DNA reads as TGTGCCAGCCTGCTGGACAGACGCAATCAGCCCCAGCATTTT. This sequence joins TRBV28 and TRBJ1-5; a possible D gene is TRBD1 (6 bases). Germline-derived CDR1 and CDR2 are MDHEN and SYDVKM. The CDR3 loop spans 14 amino acids. Deletions cut 8 bases from V and 2 bases from J, with 13 bases between.

CDR3 in amino acids: CASSRWGLASSYNEQFF. CDR3 DNA sequence: TGTGCCAGCAGTCGCTGGGGACTAGCGAGCTCCTACAATGAGCAGTTCTTC. The chain is built from TRBV27 and TRBJ2-1, with 10 bases identical to TRBD2. This CDR3 is 17 amino acids long. Germline-derived CDR1 and CDR2 are MNHEY and SMNVEV (reference sequence). The ends lost 5 bases at V and 0 bases at J; junction bases unmatched: 7.

This clone has just one count. The genes are TRBV28 and TRBJ1-5; D not certain. V was cut by 4 bases and J by 0 bases, with 7 bases left in between. The germline gives CDR1 MDHEN, CDR2 SYDVKM. The CDR3 totals 14 residues. CDR3 amino acids: CASSSGYSNQPQHF. CDR3 DNA: TGTGCCAGCAGTTCCGGATATAGCAATCAGCCCCAGCATTTT.

The J gene is TRBJ1-2, the V gene TRBV6-1, with 8 bases aligning to TRBD1. The CDR3 extends over 15 amino acids. The ends lost 6 bases at V and 4 bases at J; junction bases unmatched: 10. Germline CDR1 is MNHNS and CDR2 is SASEGT. CDR3 sequence reads: CASSRDRGFGYGYTF. DNA of the CDR3: TGTGCCAGCAGCCGTGACAGGGGATTTGGCTATGGCTACACCTTC.

This rearrangement joins TRBV18 to TRBJ1-5, with D tentatively TRBD1 (6 bases). The CDR3 extends over 14 amino acids. Trimming stripped 3 bases from V and 6 bases from J, with 12 bases between. Germline lookup yields CDR1 KGHSH and CDR2 LQKENI. Here the CDR3 reads CASSPFGDIQPQHF. The CDR3 nucleotides are TGTGCCAGCTCACCTTTCGGGGACATTCAGCCCCAGCATTTT.

The rearrangement links TRBV12-5 to TRBJ2-2; possibly TRBD2 for D (5 bases). The V end was cut by 2 bases, the J end by 5 bases, with 12 bases between. Per the germline V gene, CDR1 is LGHNT and CDR2 is FRNRAP. CDR3 length: 15 residues. The CDR3 coding sequence is TGTGCTAGTGGTTTGATTCCACCGGGGACCGGGGAGCTGTTTTTT. Translation gives CASGLIPPGTGELFF.

A remark on this clone: Its ends do not fully match the called genes, so a read error is possible. The chain recombines TRBV7-2 with TRBJ2-7; 7 bases map to TRBD1. Germline V gives CDR1 SGHTA, CDR2 FQGNSA. The CDR3 sequence is 14 residues long. This CDR3 reads CASSPSRGSYGQYF. The CDR3 DNA reads TGTGCCAGCAGCCCAAGCAGGGGGTCCTACGGGCAGTACTTC.